This T cell receptor (beta chain) was retrieved from a study of cytomegalovirus exposure and HLA in healthy donors. General study findings and limits: There were reportedly fewer N-insertions in an Asian-associated ancestry cluster than the roughly 610-donor mean, in a later analysis.

The PCR was carried out with 60 Vbeta primers and 13 Jbeta primers. The protocol was immunoSEQ multiplex PCR, while the TCRdb copy is restricted to in-frame clones and leaves out a portion. The sample lists 200,000 to 250,000 clones; 65% to 85% were seen once. As regards this clone: Antigen specificity is unknown.

Sample: PBMCs. This receptor was obtained from a man younger than 45 in good health and CMV-seronegative.

The CDR3 DNA follows: TGTGCCAGCAGCTTAGCGACGGCAGGGGCCCCCGGGGAGCTGTTTTTT. It specifies CASSLATAGAPGELFF. The genes are TRBV7-8 and TRBJ2-2; D possibly corresponds to TRBD1 (6 bases). The CDR3 contains 16 residues. The germline CDR1 and CDR2 sequences are SGHVS and FQNEAQ. V was trimmed by 0 bases and J by 6 bases, leaving 14 bases between them.